This TCR beta chain was identified during a study of OX40 agonist ivuxolimab in advanced cancers. The wider study: With a range of about 23 to 85, age averaged approximately 60 years, and around 83% were male. Two patients with cutaneous melanoma and one with hepatocellular carcinoma, three in total, showed partial responses.

V was cut by 4 bases and J by 3 bases, with 4 bases left in between. Germline V CDR1 and CDR2: SGDLS, YYNGEE. This CDR3 is built from 12 residues. Sequenced by immunoSEQ multiplex PCR; TCRdb stores in-frame clones only, minus some. This sample has more than 85,000 clones; roughly 80% occur once, and the top ten carry around 1.6%. This chain connects TRBV9 to TRBJ2-2; D is uncertain. The TCR was taken from an adult with an advanced solid tumor such as melanoma, head and neck, liver or kidney cancer. The specimen was CD4+ or CD8+ T cells sorted from blood, collected in a trial of the OX40 agonist ivuxolimab. The chain's CDR3 is CASSLHTGELFF. In nucleotides, the CDR3 is TGTGCCAGCAGCCTCCACACCGGGGAGCTGTTTTTT.